This T cell receptor beta chain was sequenced for a study of regulatory T cells in long-lasting Graves disease. This clonotype was picked up many times. Both iRepertoire HTBI primers and Arm-PCR of CDR3 regions were used to build the TCR beta libraries. TCRdb passed the multiplex PCR reads through MiXCR, listing each CDR3 protein once. The repertoire holds around 450,000 distinct CDR3 sequences, with around 14% as singletons. Trimming took 3 bases from V and 2 from J; bases not matched to a gene: 3. The CDR3 is made up of 15 amino acids. CDR1 and CDR2 from the germline V gene are LNHDA and SQIVND (reference sequence). Documented time point: newly diagnosed GD, antithyroid drugs for less than 3 months. PBMC RNA was the source of the TCR library. The sample was also reused in another study, on T cells in Graves' hyperthyroidism and ophthalmopathy. That investigation notes: TCR CDR3 underwent first-round RT-PCR with the HTBI primer set.

The chain employs TRBV19 and TRBJ2-1; TRBD2 matches at 8 bases. The material sequenced was peripheral blood mononuclear cells (PBMCs), taken at new diagnosis, from a patient treated with antithyroid drugs. The source is a woman aged 25-40 years with Graves disease. Here the CDR3 reads CASSISGATYNEQFF. CDR3 DNA sequence: TGTGCCAGTAGTATTAGCGGGGCTACCTACAATGAGCAGTTCTTC.